These 32 T cell receptor beta chains originate from one sample sequenced in a study of T cell responses to AZD1222 COVID-19 vaccine. Profiling relied on immunoSEQ multiplex PCR, and the TCRdb table lists in-frame clones only, not all of them. The data hold 75,000 to 95,000 clones, with nearly 90% observed a single time. The source material was peripheral blood, sampled on day 0 of MenACWY control vaccination. These receptors all come from an adult in good health.

The chain's CDR3 is CASSLAGGFGYTF. Here the CDR3 DNA reads TGTGCCAGCAGCTTGGCCGGGGGCTTTGGCTACACCTTC. The V call is TRBV5-4, the J call TRBJ1-2; tentatively, D is TRBD1 (6 bases). Germline-derived CDR1 and CDR2 are SGHNT and YYREEE (reference sequence). Trimming cost V 0 bases and J 7 bases, with 10 bases left between them. The CDR3 covers 13 residues. The whole variable domain, filled in from reference TRBV5-4 and TRBJ1-2, reads ETGVTQSPTHLIKTRGQQVTLRCSSQSGHNTVSWYQQALGQGPQFIFQYYREEENGRGNFPPRFSGLQFPNYSSELNVNALELDDSALYLCASSLAGGFGYTFGSGTRLTVV.

The chain is built from TRBV30 and TRBJ1-2, with D uncertain. Germline V gives CDR1 GTSNPN, CDR2 SVGIG (reference sequence). V was cut by 0 bases and J by 2 bases, with 16 bases left in between. The CDR3 totals 16 residues. This CDR3 reads CAWSVYRGLRNYGYTF. The CDR3 nucleotides are TGTGCCTGGAGTGTATACCGGGGATTGAGGAACTATGGCTACACCTTC.

The chain recombines TRBV9 with TRBJ2-1, with TRBD2 matching 10 bases. This CDR3 is built from 17 residues. CDR1 is SGDLS and CDR2 is YYNGEE in the germline V gene. Losses at the gene ends were 0 bases for V and 7 bases for J; bases not matched to a gene: 10. The CDR3 region is CASSVEGVAGGRNEQFF. The CDR3 nucleotides are TGTGCCAGCAGCGTAGAAGGGGTAGCGGGGGGAAGGAATGAGCAGTTCTTC.

This sequence joins TRBV7-2 and TRBJ2-7; D possibly uses TRBD1 or TRBD2 (5 bases each). The germline V and J ends were trimmed by 5 bases and 8 bases, with 16 bases remaining between them. CDR3 length: 13 amino acids. Looked up from germline, CDR1 is SGHTA and CDR2 is FQGNSA. The CDR3 coding sequence is TGTGCCAGCAGCGCCGGGACCACAAGGCAGCAGTACTTC. Residues: CASSAGTTRQQYF.

This chain uses TRBV27 with TRBJ1-2; D not resolved. CDR1 and CDR2 (germline): MNHEY, SMNVEV (reference sequence). The CDR3 is made up of 15 amino acids. V was trimmed by 8 bases and J by 8 bases, leaving 24 bases between them. The chain's CDR3 is CASADGSHLGGGYTF. The CDR3 nucleotides are TGTGCCAGCGCGGATGGGTCACACCTCGGTGGAGGCTACACCTTC.

The chain employs TRBV9 and TRBJ2-7, with D possibly being TRBD2 (6 bases). V shed 1 base and J shed 3 bases, with 11 bases lying between them. The CDR3 is 14 residues long. Per germline, CDR1 SGDLS and CDR2 YYNGEE. DNA for the CDR3: TGTGCCAGCAGCGTAACGGGGGTGGGCTACGAGCAGTACTTC. Translating gives CASSVTGVGYEQYF.

The rearrangement uses TRBV12-3 or TRBV12-4 and TRBJ2-3; tentatively, D is TRBD1 (6 bases). This CDR3 spans 13 amino acids. With 3 bases removed from V and 7 bases from J, the gap between germline ends came to 11 bases. The CDR3 spells CASSLGTTNTQYF. CDR3 in DNA: TGTGCCAGCAGTTTGGGGACAACAAATACGCAGTATTTT.

The chain uses TRBV24-1 and TRBJ2-2, with unresolved D. The CDR3 is made up of 13 amino acids. Germline V lookup: CDR1 KGHDR, CDR2 SFDVKD. Trimming shortened V by 4 bases and J by 6 bases, and 8 bases separated the two germline ends. CDR3 protein: CATSESRSGELFF. The CDR3 DNA reads TGTGCCACCAGTGAATCGCGCTCCGGGGAGCTGTTTTTT.

This chain links TRBV28 with TRBJ1-2, with D uncertain. The ends were cut back, 5 bases at V and 4 bases at J, with 17 bases in the middle. CDR3 length: 15 amino acids. Per the germline V gene, CDR1 is MDHEN and CDR2 is SYDVKM. The CDR3 sequence: CASSHGRVGSYGYTF. Here the CDR3 DNA reads TGTGCCAGCAGTCATGGCCGGGTCGGTAGCTATGGCTACACCTTC.

The chain carries TRBV19 and TRBJ2-2, with 12 bases that match TRBD1. CDR1 LNHDA and CDR2 SQIVND come from the germline V gene (reference sequence). The CDR3 sequence is 18 residues long. Unmatched junction bases numbered 7, after V lost 5 bases and J lost 0 bases. For the CDR3, the DNA is TGTGCCAGTAGTCTCAGAGGGACAGGGGGCACGAACACCGGGGAGCTGTTTTTT. It yields the protein CASSLRGTGGTNTGELFF.

With regard to this clone: An end of the junction differs from the germline gene, which may be a read error. CDR3 sequence reads: CAGRTSGEDTQYF. The CDR3 nucleotides are TGTGCCGGCAGGACTAGCGGCGAAGATACGCAGTATTTT. The chain has TRBV12-3 or TRBV12-4 and TRBJ2-3; 10 nucleotides align to TRBD2. The CDR3 contains 13 residues.

The V gene is TRBV3-1 (or the pseudogene TRBV3-2), the J gene TRBJ2-1, with 8 bases that match TRBD1. V lost 4 bases to trimming and J lost 6 bases; unmatched junction nucleotides: 8. CDR3 size: 15 residues. CDR1 is LGHDT and CDR2 is YNNKEL in the germline V gene (reference sequence). CDR3 region: CASSLRTGNVNEQFF. The CDR3 nucleotides are TGTGCCAGCAGCCTTAGGACAGGGAATGTCAATGAGCAGTTCTTC.

The chain links TRBV9 to TRBJ1-6; 7 nucleotides align to TRBD1. The CDR3 has 14 amino acids. Trimming removed 4 bases from V and 8 bases from J; junction bases left unmatched: 6. CDR1 and CDR2 (germline): SGDLS, YYNGEE. CDR3 amino acids: CASSLGDRDSPLHF. CDR3 DNA: TGTGCCAGCAGCCTTGGCGACAGGGATTCACCCCTCCACTTT.

Notes on this clone: In the same sample, other DNA sequences code for this CDR3. The J gene is TRBJ2-5, the V gene TRBV9; 7 bases map to TRBD1. This CDR3 has 15 amino acids. Germline CDR1 SGDLS, CDR2 YYNGEE. Trimming cost V 0 bases and J 5 bases; bases outside gene matches: 7. The CDR3 loop is CASSVDSGRGETQYF. The CDR3 region has the DNA TGTGCCAGCAGCGTAGACTCCGGCAGGGGGGAGACCCAGTACTTC. Full variable domain (rest looked up from reference TRBV9 and TRBJ2-5): DSGVTQTPKHLITATGQRVTLRCSPRSGDLSVYWYQQSLDQGLQFLIQYYNGEERAKGNILERFSAQQFPDLHSELNLSSLELGDSALYFCASSVDSGRGETQYFGPGTRLLVL.

The chain recombines TRBV2 with TRBJ1-4, with 9 bases matching TRBD1. The length of the CDR3 is 14 residues. Germline loops: CDR1 SNHLY, CDR2 FYNNEI. V was pared by 5 bases and J by 8 bases, with 6 bases of the junction left unmatched. CDR3 nucleotides: TGTGCCAGCAGTCTGGACAGGGGTCGCGAAAAACTGTTTTTT. It translates to CASSLDRGREKLFF.

The V call is TRBV7-8, the J call TRBJ1-1; no firm D call. The CDR3 runs to 16 residues. From germline, CDR1 is SGHVS and CDR2 FQNEAQ. V was cut by 0 bases and J by 0 bases, with 11 bases left in between. The CDR3 region has the DNA TGTGCCAGCAGCTTAGCGCGGGTCCTAATGAACACTGAAGCTTTCTTT. Translating it yields CASSLARVLMNTEAFF.

This clone was detected only once. The chain couples TRBV12-3 or TRBV12-4 to TRBJ2-1; 11 bases agree with TRBD2. The CDR3 contains 13 residues. Unmatched junction bases numbered 6, after V lost 10 bases and J lost 7 bases. CDR3 coding DNA: TGTGCCACCGGGACTAGCGGCTTAAATGAGCAGTTCTTC. Its translation is CATGTSGLNEQFF.

The V gene is TRBV11-2, the J gene TRBJ1-6; 9 nucleotides match TRBD1. The CDR3 is 14 residues long. The V gene's germline CDR1 is SGHAT and CDR2 FQNNGV. The ends lost 5 bases at V and 11 bases at J; junction bases unmatched: 7. CDR3 region: CASSPVGQGTPLHF. Here the CDR3 DNA reads TGTGCCAGCAGCCCAGTCGGACAGGGGACACCCCTCCACTTT.

This chain joins TRBV4-2 and TRBJ2-1; 16 nucleotides align to TRBD2. J lost 8 bases, V lost 0 bases, and 10 bases had no gene match. Germline V CDR1 and CDR2: LGHNA, YNFKEQ. The CDR3 has 19 residues. CDR3 sequence: CASSQDSGTSGGARDEQFF. The CDR3 bases are TGTGCCAGCAGCCAAGACTCCGGGACTAGCGGGGGGGCTCGGGATGAGCAGTTCTTC.

The chain employs TRBV30 and TRBJ2-6; 10 bases map to TRBD1. Germline V CDR1 and CDR2: GTSNPN, SVGIG (reference sequence). The CDR3 runs 16 residues. Losses at the gene ends were 4 bases for V and 3 bases for J; bases not matched to a gene: 6. The CDR3 bases are TGTGCCTGGAAGGGACAGGGGTCTTATGGGGCCAACGTCCTGACTTTC. Translating it yields CAWKGQGSYGANVLTF.

V usage is TRBV28 and J usage is TRBJ1-2; D unresolved. The CDR3 covers 13 residues. Trimming shortened V by 6 bases and J by 0 bases, and 8 bases separated the two germline ends. Germline CDR1 reads MDHEN; CDR2 reads SYDVKM. The CDR3 DNA reads as TGTGCCAGCAGCCTAACAGCTAACTATGGCTACACCTTC. Translation gives CASSLTANYGYTF.

This sequence joins TRBV4-2 and TRBJ2-2; D call uncertain. V dropped 4 bases and J dropped 1 base, with 10 bases sitting between them. Germline values: CDR1 LGHNA, CDR2 YNFKEQ. This CDR3 comprises 15 residues. CDR3 loop: CASSPGRRNTGELFF. DNA of the CDR3: TGTGCCAGCAGCCCAGGAAGGAGGAACACCGGGGAGCTGTTTTTT.

About this clone: Other DNA sequences from this sample encode an identical CDR3 as well. The chain uses TRBV19 and TRBJ2-5; D call uncertain. The V end lost 1 base, the J end lost 4 bases, and 4 bases lay between the germline ends. Germline V CDR1 and CDR2: LNHDA, SQIVND (reference sequence). The CDR3 runs to 12 residues. This CDR3 is CASSIGGETQYF. CDR3 bases: TGTGCCAGTAGTATAGGGGGAGAGACCCAGTACTTC.

This clone showed up just once. The chain recombines TRBV3-1 (or the pseudogene TRBV3-2) with TRBJ2-7, with 8 bases matching TRBD2. There are 17 residues in the CDR3. Germline CDR1 and CDR2: LGHDT and YNNKEL (reference sequence). With V trimmed by 0 bases and J by 5 bases, 12 bases remained unmatched. The CDR3 loop is CASSQEFGTRVGDEQYF. The DNA of the CDR3 is TGTGCCAGCAGCCAAGAATTCGGGACTAGAGTGGGTGACGAGCAGTACTTC.

J is TRBJ2-7 and V is TRBV11-2; 9 bases are shared with TRBD1. CDR1 is SGHAT, CDR2 FQNNGV, per germline. This CDR3 spans 14 amino acids. V trimming: 1 base; J trimming: 7 bases; junction bases outside the gene matches: 5. The CDR3 region has the DNA TGTGCCAGCAGCTTAGGGGACAGGGCGTGGGAGCAGTACTTC. Translated: CASSLGDRAWEQYF.

The genes are TRBV12-3 or TRBV12-4 and TRBJ1-5, with a weak D call TRBD1 (5 bases). V was pared by 3 bases and J by 11 bases, with 8 bases between. The CDR3 has 11 residues. The CDR3, as DNA: TGTGCCAGCAGTTTGGGGGGGGCCCAGCATTTT. Protein: CASSLGGAQHF.

The chain has TRBV18 and TRBJ1-6; D not resolved. This CDR3 contains 15 residues. Trimming took off 1 base at V and 4 bases at J, with 8 bases between the two ends. Germline lookup yields CDR1 KGHSH and CDR2 LQKENI. The CDR3 DNA reads as TGTGCCAGCTCACCACAAAGACGGTATAATTCACCCCTCCACTTT. Its translation is CASSPQRRYNSPLHF.

This clone was seen just once. The J gene is TRBJ2-5, the V gene TRBV15; 9 bases are a match to TRBD2. The CDR3 sequence is 15 residues long. The ends lost 3 bases at V and 4 bases at J; junction bases unmatched: 6. Germline CDR1 LNHNV, CDR2 YYDKDF (reference sequence). The CDR3 is CATSSPAGGRETQYF. CDR3 DNA: TGTGCCACCAGCAGCCCCGCGGGGGGGCGAGAGACCCAGTACTTC.

CDR3 in amino acids: CASGNRPHTEAFF. The CDR3 DNA reads as TGTGCCAGCGGGAACAGGCCACACACTGAAGCTTTCTTT. The chain joins TRBV3-1 (or the pseudogene TRBV3-2) to TRBJ1-1; weak D call: TRBD1 (5 bases). The CDR3 extends over 13 amino acids. Germline V gene sequence: CDR1 LGHDT, CDR2 YNNKEL (reference sequence). V lost 8 bases and J 3 bases, leaving 13 bases between the germline ends.

The V call is TRBV5-1, the J call TRBJ2-7; 8 nucleotides line up with TRBD2. V was pared by 0 bases and J by 2 bases, with 1 base of the junction left unmatched. This CDR3 comprises 14 residues. The germline CDR1 and CDR2 sequences are SGHRS and YFSETQ. The chain's CDR3 is CASSLEGLAYEQYF. The CDR3 DNA is TGCGCCAGCAGCTTGGAGGGACTAGCCTACGAGCAGTACTTC.

In nucleotides, the CDR3 is TGTGCCAGCAGTTTCTCTGCTCCGTCTCAGCCCCAGCATTTT. Amino acids: CASSFSAPSQPQHF. The chain combines TRBV28 with TRBJ1-5; D not resolved. The ends were cut back, 3 bases at V and 6 bases at J, with 12 bases in the middle. This CDR3 is built from 14 residues. Germline V gene lookup returns CDR1 MDHEN and CDR2 SYDVKM.

The chain has TRBV28 and TRBJ2-7; TRBD2 is a possible D gene (5 bases). The germline V gene encodes CDR1 MDHEN and CDR2 SYDVKM. V was clipped by 5 bases and J by 2 bases, with 7 bases between them. This CDR3 comprises 12 residues. CDR3 DNA: TGTGCCAGCAGTGGGCGGGCCTACGAGCAGTACTTC. It yields the protein CASSGRAYEQYF.